The 2 T cell receptor beta chains listed next were all sequenced from one sample in a study of T cell repertoires in cytomegalovirus infection. No antigen has been identified for these receptors. TCRdb re-called the reads with MiXCR, one entry per CDR3 protein. The table includes 350,000 to 400,000 distinct CDR3 sequences, roughly 36% detected once. The source material was cultured PBMCs, sampled from culture after CMV antigen stimulation. All receptors derive from a human donor in good health (CMV status not recorded). Some clones in this sample may be carry-over from other donors' samples.

A few counts support this clonotype. The CDR3 reads CASSLIGTSGKHEQYF. CDR3 DNA: TGTGCCAGCAGCTTGATAGGAACTAGCGGGAAACACGAGCAGTACTTC. This chain uses TRBV7-2 with TRBJ2-7, with 10 positions matching TRBD2. CDR1 and CDR2 from the germline V gene are SGHTA and FQGNSA. With V trimmed by 3 bases and J by 5 bases, 10 bases remained unmatched. This CDR3 is 16 amino acids long.

The DNA of the CDR3 is TGTGCCAGCAGCTTTTGGCTCGGTTACCCCTACAATGAGCAGTTCTTC. Encoded protein: CASSFWLGYPYNEQFF. The rearrangement links TRBV7-2 to TRBJ2-1; D unresolved. Germline V gives CDR1 SGHTA, CDR2 FQGNSA. The CDR3 loop spans 16 amino acids. The V end was cut by 3 bases, the J end by 2 bases, with 14 bases between.